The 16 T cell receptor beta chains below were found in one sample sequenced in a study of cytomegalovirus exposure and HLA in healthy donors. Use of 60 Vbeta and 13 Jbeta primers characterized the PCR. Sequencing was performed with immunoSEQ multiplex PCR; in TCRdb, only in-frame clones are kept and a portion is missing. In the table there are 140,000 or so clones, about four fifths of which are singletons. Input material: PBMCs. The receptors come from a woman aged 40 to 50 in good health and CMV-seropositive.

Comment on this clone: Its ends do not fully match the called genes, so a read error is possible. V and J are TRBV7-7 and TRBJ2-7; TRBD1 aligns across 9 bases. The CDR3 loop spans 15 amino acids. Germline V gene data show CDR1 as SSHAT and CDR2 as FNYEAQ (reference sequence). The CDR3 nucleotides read TGTGCTAGCAGCTTAGGGCCGGGACAGGGCTACGAGCAGTACTTC. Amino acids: CASSLGPGQGYEQYF.

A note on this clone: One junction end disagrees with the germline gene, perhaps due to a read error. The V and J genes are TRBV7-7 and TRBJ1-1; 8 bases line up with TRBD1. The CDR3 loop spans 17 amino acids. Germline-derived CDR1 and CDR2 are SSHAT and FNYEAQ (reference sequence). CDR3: CASSLAGQGRADTEAFF. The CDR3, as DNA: TGTGCTAGCAGCTTAGCCGGACAGGGAAGGGCGGACACTGAAGCTTTCTTT.

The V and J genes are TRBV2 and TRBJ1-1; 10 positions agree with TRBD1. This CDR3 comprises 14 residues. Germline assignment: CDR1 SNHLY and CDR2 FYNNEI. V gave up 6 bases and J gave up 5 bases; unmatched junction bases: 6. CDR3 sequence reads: CASRRDRGGTEAFF. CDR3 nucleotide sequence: TGTGCCAGCAGACGGGACAGGGGAGGGACTGAAGCTTTCTTT.

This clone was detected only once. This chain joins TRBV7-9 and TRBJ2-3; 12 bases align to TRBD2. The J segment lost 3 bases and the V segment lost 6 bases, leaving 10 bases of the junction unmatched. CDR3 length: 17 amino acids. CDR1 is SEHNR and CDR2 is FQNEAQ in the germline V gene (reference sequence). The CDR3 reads CASRYPTSGSATDTQYF. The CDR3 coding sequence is TGTGCCAGCAGGTATCCGACTAGCGGGAGCGCTACAGATACGCAGTATTTT.

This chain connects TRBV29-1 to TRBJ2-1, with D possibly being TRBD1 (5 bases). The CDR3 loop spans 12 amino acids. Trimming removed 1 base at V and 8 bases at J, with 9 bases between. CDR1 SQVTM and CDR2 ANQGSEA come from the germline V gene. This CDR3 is CSVEGRGDEQFF. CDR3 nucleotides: TGCAGCGTTGAAGGAAGGGGCGATGAGCAGTTCTTC.

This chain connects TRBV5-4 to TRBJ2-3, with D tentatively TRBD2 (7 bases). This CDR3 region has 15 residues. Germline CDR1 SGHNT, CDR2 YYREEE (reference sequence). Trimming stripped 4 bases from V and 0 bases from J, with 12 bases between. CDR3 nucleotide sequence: TGTGCCAGCAGCGCGGCGGGGGCTAGCACAGATACGCAGTATTTT. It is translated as CASSAAGASTDTQYF.

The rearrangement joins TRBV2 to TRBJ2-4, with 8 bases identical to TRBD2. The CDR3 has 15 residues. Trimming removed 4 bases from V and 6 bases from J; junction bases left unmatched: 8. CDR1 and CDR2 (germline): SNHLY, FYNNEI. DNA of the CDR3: TGTGCCAGCAGTGGTCGGCGGGGGGCGGGAAACATTCAGTACTTC. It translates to CASSGRRGAGNIQYF.

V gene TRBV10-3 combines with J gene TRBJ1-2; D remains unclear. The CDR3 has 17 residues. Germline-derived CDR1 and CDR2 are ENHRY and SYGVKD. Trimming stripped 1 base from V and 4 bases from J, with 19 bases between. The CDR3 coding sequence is TGTGCCATCAGTGAGTTTTCGATTTCCTCGGGTGGCTATGGCTACACCTTC. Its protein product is CAISEFSISSGGYGYTF.

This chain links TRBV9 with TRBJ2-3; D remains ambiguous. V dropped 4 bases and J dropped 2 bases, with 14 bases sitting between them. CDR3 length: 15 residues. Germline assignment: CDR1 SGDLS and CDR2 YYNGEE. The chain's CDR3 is CASSLSVPVTDTQYF. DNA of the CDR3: TGTGCCAGCAGCTTAAGCGTCCCGGTCACAGATACGCAGTATTTT.

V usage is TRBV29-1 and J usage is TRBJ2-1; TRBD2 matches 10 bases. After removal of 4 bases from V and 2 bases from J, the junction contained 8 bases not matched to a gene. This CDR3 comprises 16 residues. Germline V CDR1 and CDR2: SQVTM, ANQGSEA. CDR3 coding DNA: TGCAGCGTTGGTCTAGCGGGGGCGGCGACCTACAATGAGCAGTTCTTC. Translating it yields CSVGLAGAATYNEQFF.

Written as DNA, the CDR3 is TGCAGTGCTAGAGCGGAGAACGAGCAGTACTTC. The encoded protein is CSARAENEQYF. The genes are TRBV20-1 and TRBJ2-7; unclear D gene. The germline gives CDR1 DFQATT, CDR2 SNEGSKA (reference sequence). Trimming removed 1 base at V and 5 bases at J, with 6 bases between. The CDR3 loop spans 11 amino acids.

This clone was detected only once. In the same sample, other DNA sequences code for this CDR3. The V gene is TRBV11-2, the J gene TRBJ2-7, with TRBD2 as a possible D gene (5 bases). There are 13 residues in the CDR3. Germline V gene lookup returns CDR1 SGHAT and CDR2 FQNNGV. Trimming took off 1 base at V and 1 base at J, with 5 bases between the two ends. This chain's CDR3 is CASSLAGSYEQYF. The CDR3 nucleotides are TGTGCCAGCAGCTTAGCGGGGTCCTACGAGCAGTACTTC.

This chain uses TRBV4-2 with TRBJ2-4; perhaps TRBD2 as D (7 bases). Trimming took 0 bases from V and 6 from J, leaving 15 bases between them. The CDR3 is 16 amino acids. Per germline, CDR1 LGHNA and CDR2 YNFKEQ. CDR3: CASSQEWAGARNIQYF. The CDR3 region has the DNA TGTGCCAGCAGCCAAGAATGGGCGGGGGCAAGAAACATTCAGTACTTC.

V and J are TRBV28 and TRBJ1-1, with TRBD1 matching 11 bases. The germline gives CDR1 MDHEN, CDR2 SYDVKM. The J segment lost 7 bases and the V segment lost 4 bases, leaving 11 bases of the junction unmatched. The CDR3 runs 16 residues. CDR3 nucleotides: TGTGCCAGCAGTTCCGGTGGGGGACAGGGGGACAATGAAGCTTTCTTT. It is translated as CASSSGGGQGDNEAFF.

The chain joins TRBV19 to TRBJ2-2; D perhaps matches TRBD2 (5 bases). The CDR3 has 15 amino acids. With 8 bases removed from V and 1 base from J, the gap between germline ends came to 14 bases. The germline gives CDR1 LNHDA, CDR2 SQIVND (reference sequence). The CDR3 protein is CASRGSAGNTGELFF. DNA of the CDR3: TGTGCCAGTCGGGGATCCGCGGGGAACACCGGGGAGCTGTTTTTT.

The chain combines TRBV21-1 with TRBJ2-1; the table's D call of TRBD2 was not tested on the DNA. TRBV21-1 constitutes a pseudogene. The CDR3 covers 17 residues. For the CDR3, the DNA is TGTGCCAGCAGCCCCAAAGACCTCAGCGGGGTTAACAATGAGCAGTTCTTC. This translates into CASSPKDLSGVNNEQFF.